The rows below give T cell receptor beta chains drawn from one sample of a study of regulatory T cells in long-lasting Graves disease. TCRdb itself ran the multiplex PCR reads through MiXCR, one entry per CDR3 protein. The sample has around 250,000 distinct CDR3 sequences; 20% to 25% are singletons. Sequencing was performed on peripheral blood mononuclear cells (PBMCs), taken at new diagnosis, from a patient treated with antithyroid drugs. These receptors came from a female donor with Graves disease. CDR3s include the opening cysteine and the closing phenylalanine or tryptophan. Each record gives: D gene, V gene, J gene, clone size, CDR3 length, CDR3 protein, CDR3 DNA. A D gene is named only where the DNA matches it firmly. Some rows have no size entry. The others give once, few or many, or a class for an expanded clone.

D gene: -
V gene: TRBV7-2
J gene: TRBJ2-7
clone size: many
CDR3 length: 13
CDR3 protein: CASSLDRLGEQYF
CDR3 DNA: TGTGCCAGCAGCTTAGACAGGCTAGGCGAGCAGTACTTC

D gene: -
V gene: TRBV10-3
J gene: TRBJ2-3
clone size: many
CDR3 length: 14
CDR3 protein: CAISESSGADTQYF
CDR3 DNA: TGTGCCATCAGTGAGTCTTCGGGGGCTGATACGCAGTATTTT

D gene: -
V gene: TRBV13
J gene: TRBJ1-1
clone size: many
CDR3 length: 15
CDR3 protein: CASSLRTIAATEAFF
CDR3 DNA: TGTGCCAGCAGCCTCCGGACAATCGCGGCGACTGAAGCTTTCTTT

D gene: -
V gene: TRBV6-1
J gene: TRBJ2-6
clone size: many
CDR3 length: 14
CDR3 protein: CASRQSSGANVLTF
CDR3 DNA: TGTGCCAGCAGACAATCCTCTGGGGCCAACGTCCTGACTTTC

D gene: TRBD2
V gene: TRBV28
J gene: TRBJ2-1
clone size: -
CDR3 length: 15
CDR3 protein: CASSFPSGGSNEQFF
CDR3 DNA: TGTGCCAGCAGTTTTCCTAGCGGGGGGTCCAATGAGCAGTTCTTC

D gene: -
V gene: TRBV28
J gene: TRBJ1-5
clone size: many
CDR3 length: 13
CDR3 protein: CASSWGALQPQHF
CDR3 DNA: TGTGCCAGCAGCTGGGGGGCTTTACAGCCCCAGCATTTT

D gene: TRBD1
V gene: TRBV5-5
J gene: TRBJ1-2
clone size: -
CDR3 length: 18
CDR3 protein: CASSVRQGGAPINYGYTF
CDR3 DNA: TGTGCCAGCAGCGTGAGACAGGGTGGAGCACCTATAAACTATGGCTACACCTTC

D gene: -
V gene: TRBV6-1
J gene: TRBJ2-3
clone size: -
CDR3 length: 16
CDR3 protein: CASPETRRTSTDTQYF
CDR3 DNA: TGTGCCAGCCCCGAGACAAGGAGAACTAGCACAGATACGCAGTATTTT

D gene: TRBD1
V gene: TRBV28
J gene: TRBJ2-2
clone size: few
CDR3 length: 15
CDR3 protein: CASSPSGGYTGELFF
CDR3 DNA: TGTGCCAGCAGCCCCTCAGGGGGATACACCGGGGAGCTGTTTTTT

D gene: -
V gene: TRBV7-2
J gene: TRBJ2-7
clone size: many
CDR3 length: 14
CDR3 protein: CASSLWGSSYEQYF
CDR3 DNA: TGTGCCAGCAGCTTATGGGGAAGCTCCTACGAGCAGTACTTC

D gene: -
V gene: TRBV7-2
J gene: TRBJ2-7
clone size: -
CDR3 length: 16
CDR3 protein: CASSSPGGTVSYEQYF
CDR3 DNA: TGTGCCAGCAGCTCCCCTGGGGGGACAGTCTCCTACGAGCAGTACTTC

D gene: -
V gene: TRBV4-3
J gene: TRBJ1-3
clone size: -
CDR3 length: 15
CDR3 protein: CASSQDRTKGNTIYF
CDR3 DNA: TGCGCCAGCAGCCAAGATCGGACTAAGGGAAACACCATATATTTT

D gene: -
V gene: TRBV9
J gene: TRBJ2-2
clone size: few
CDR3 length: 14
CDR3 protein: CASSVGGGSGELFF
CDR3 DNA: TGTGCCAGCAGCGTAGGGGGAGGTAGCGGGGAGCTGTTTTTT

D gene: -
V gene: TRBV7-2
J gene: TRBJ1-2
clone size: -
CDR3 length: 13
CDR3 protein: CASSLSQRGGYTF
CDR3 DNA: TGTGCCAGCAGCTTGTCTCAAAGAGGGGGCTACACCTTC

D gene: -
V gene: TRBV7-6
J gene: TRBJ2-7
clone size: many
CDR3 length: 17
CDR3 protein: CASSLGQQGAGPYEQYF
CDR3 DNA: TGTGCCAGCAGCTTAGGGCAACAGGGCGCCGGTCCCTACGAGCAGTACTTC

D gene: -
V gene: TRBV4-3
J gene: TRBJ1-2
clone size: many
CDR3 length: 15
CDR3 protein: CASRGRVDNNYGYTF
CDR3 DNA: TGCGCCAGCAGAGGCAGGGTTGATAATAACTATGGCTACACCTTC

D gene: -
V gene: TRBV12-3/TRBV12-4
J gene: TRBJ1-2
clone size: many
CDR3 length: 12
CDR3 protein: CASSRIGDGYTF
CDR3 DNA: TGTGCCAGCAGTAGGATCGGCGACGGCTACACCTTC

D gene: TRBD2
V gene: TRBV6-5
J gene: TRBJ2-7
clone size: -
CDR3 length: 17
CDR3 protein: CASSYPPMSSGKYEQYF
CDR3 DNA: TGTGCCAGCAGTTACCCCCCGATGTCTAGCGGGAAGTACGAGCAGTACTTC

D gene: TRBD2
V gene: TRBV20-1
J gene: TRBJ2-7
clone size: many
CDR3 length: 14
CDR3 protein: CSARGTSGSYEQYF
CDR3 DNA: TGCAGTGCTAGAGGGACTAGCGGATCCTACGAGCAGTACTTC

D gene: -
V gene: TRBV20-1
J gene: TRBJ2-5
clone size: many
CDR3 length: 13
CDR3 protein: CSARKANQETQYF
CDR3 DNA: TGCAGTGCTAGAAAGGCTAACCAAGAGACCCAGTACTTC

D gene: -
V gene: TRBV24-1
J gene: TRBJ2-3
clone size: few
CDR3 length: 16
CDR3 protein: CATSDLSEGYADTQYF
CDR3 DNA: TGTGCCACCAGTGATTTATCTGAGGGGTATGCAGATACGCAGTATTTT